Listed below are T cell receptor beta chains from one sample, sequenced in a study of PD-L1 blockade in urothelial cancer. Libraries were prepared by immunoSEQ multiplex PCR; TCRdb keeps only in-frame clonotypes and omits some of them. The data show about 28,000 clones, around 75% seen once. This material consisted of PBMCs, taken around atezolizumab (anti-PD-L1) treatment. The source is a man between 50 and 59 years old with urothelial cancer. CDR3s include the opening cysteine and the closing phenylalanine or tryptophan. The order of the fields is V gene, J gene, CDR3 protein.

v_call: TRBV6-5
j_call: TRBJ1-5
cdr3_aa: CASSYGQTSNQPQHF

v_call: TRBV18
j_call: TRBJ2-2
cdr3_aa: CASSPLRGGGSSGGTGELFF

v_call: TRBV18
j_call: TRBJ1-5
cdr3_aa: CASSPGQKVQPQHF

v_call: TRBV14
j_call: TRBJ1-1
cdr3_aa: CASSLVGGRTEAFF

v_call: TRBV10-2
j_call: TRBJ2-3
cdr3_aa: CASRRQGRTDTQYF

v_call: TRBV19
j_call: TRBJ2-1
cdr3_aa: CASSDLAGGRSEQFF

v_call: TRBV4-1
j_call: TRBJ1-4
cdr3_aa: CASSPATGGTNEKLFF

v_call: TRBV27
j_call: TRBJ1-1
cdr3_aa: CASSYWTGTEAFF

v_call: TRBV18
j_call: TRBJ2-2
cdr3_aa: CASSPYTGTTGELFF

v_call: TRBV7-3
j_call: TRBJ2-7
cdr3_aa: CASSPQKGVYEQYF

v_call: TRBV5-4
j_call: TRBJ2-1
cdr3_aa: CASSSLGQGGSYNEQFF

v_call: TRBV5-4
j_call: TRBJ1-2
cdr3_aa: CASSVTTNYGYTF

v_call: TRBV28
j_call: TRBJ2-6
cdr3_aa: CASSPGTQVANVLTF

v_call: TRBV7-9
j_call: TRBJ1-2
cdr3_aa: CASSLEGQGGYTF

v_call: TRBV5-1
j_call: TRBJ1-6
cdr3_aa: CASSFGGTSSYNSPLHF

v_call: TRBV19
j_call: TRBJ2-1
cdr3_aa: CASSMGGSYNEQFF

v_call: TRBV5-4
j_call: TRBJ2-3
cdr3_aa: CASSGRQGITDTQYF

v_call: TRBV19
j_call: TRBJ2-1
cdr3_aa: CASSIAQGWTEQFF

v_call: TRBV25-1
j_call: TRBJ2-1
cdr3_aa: CASSDSPRHNEQFF

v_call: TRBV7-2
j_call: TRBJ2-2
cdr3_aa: CASSFTSGNTGELFF

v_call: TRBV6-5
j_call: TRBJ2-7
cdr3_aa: CASSLGQGLSYEQYF

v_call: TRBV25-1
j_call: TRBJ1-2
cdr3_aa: CASSESERPSYGYTF

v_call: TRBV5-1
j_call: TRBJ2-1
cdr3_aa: CASSHPEGRPYNEQFF

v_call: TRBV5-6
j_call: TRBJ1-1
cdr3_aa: CASSFWTGGKNTEAFF

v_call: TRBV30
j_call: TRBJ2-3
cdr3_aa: CAWSSLRSTDTQYF

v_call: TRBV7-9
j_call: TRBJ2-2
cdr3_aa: CASSSPGVNTGELFF